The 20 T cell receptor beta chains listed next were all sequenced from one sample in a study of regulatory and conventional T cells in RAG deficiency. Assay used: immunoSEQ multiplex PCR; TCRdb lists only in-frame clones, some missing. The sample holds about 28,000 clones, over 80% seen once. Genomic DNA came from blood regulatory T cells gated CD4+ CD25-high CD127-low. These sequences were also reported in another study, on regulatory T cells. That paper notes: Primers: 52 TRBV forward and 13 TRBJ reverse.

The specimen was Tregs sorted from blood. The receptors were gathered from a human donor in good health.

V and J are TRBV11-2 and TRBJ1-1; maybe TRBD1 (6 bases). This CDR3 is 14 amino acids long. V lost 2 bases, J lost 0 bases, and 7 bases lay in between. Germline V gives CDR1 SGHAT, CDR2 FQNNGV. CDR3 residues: CASSLRGMNTEAFF. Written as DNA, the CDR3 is TGTGCCAGCAGCTTAAGGGGGATGAACACTGAAGCTTTCTTT.

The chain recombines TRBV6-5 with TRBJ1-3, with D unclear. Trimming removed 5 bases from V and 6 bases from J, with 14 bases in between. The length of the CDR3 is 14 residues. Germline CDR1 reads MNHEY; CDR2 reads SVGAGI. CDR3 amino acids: CASSSIETLNTIYF. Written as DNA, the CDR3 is TGTGCCAGCAGTAGCATCGAGACCTTAAACACCATATATTTT.

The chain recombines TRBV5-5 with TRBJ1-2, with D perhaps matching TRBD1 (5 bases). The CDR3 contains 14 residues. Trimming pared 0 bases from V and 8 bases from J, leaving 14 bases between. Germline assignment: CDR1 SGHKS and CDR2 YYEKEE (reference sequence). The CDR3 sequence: CASSLAGWGQGYTF. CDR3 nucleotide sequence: TGTGCCAGCAGCTTGGCCGGTTGGGGCCAGGGCTACACCTTC.

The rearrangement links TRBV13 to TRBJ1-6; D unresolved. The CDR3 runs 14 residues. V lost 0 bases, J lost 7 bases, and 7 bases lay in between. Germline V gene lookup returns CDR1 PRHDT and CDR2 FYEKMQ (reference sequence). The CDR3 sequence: CASSLGGRNSPLHF. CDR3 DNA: TGTGCCAGCAGCTTAGGGGGCAGGAATTCACCCCTCCACTTT.

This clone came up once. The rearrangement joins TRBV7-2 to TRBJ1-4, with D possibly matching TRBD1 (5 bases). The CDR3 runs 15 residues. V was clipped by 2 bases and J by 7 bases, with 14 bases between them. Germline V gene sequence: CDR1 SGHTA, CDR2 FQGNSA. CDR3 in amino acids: CASSLTPGRSEKLFF. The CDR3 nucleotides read TGTGCCAGCAGCTTAACCCCAGGGCGATCTGAAAAACTGTTTTTT.

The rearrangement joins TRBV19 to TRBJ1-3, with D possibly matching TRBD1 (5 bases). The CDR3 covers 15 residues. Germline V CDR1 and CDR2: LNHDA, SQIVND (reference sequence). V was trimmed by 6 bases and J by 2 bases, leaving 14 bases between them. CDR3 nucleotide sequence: TGTGCCAGTAGCCAGTGGGGCAGAGCTGGAAACACCATATATTTT. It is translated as CASSQWGRAGNTIYF.

The CDR3 region is CASSLYWGGHEQYF. CDR3 bases: TGTGCCAGCAGCTTATACTGGGGAGGACACGAGCAGTACTTC. The chain uses TRBV7-2 and TRBJ2-7; tentatively, D is TRBD2 (6 bases). Germline V gene sequence: CDR1 SGHTA, CDR2 FQGNSA. This CDR3 comprises 14 residues. Trimming pared 2 bases from V and 5 bases from J, leaving 13 bases between.

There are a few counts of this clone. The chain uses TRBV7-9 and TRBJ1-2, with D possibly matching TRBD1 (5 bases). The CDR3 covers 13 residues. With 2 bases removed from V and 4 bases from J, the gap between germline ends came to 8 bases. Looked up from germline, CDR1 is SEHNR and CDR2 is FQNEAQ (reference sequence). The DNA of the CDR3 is TGTGCCAGCAGCTTATCAGGGTCCTATGGCTACACCTTC. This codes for CASSLSGSYGYTF.

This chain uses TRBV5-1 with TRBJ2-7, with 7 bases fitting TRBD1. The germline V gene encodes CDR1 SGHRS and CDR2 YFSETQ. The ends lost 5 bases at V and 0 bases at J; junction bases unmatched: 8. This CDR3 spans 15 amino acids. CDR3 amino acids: CASRKRQGNSYEQYF. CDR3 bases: TGCGCCAGCAGAAAACGACAGGGTAACTCCTACGAGCAGTACTTC. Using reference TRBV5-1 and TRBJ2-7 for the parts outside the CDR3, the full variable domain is KAGVTQTPRYLIKTRGQQVTLSCSPISGHRSVSWYQQTPGQGLQFLFEYFSETQRNKGNFPGRFSGRQFSNSRSEMNVSTLELGDSALYLCASRKRQGNSYEQYFGPGTRLTVT.

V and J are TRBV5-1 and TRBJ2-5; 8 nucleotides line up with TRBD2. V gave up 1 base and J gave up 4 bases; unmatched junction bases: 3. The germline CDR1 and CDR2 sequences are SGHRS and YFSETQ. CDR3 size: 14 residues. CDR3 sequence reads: CASSLLAGGETQYF. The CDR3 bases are TGCGCCAGCAGCTTGTTGGCGGGGGGAGAGACCCAGTACTTC.

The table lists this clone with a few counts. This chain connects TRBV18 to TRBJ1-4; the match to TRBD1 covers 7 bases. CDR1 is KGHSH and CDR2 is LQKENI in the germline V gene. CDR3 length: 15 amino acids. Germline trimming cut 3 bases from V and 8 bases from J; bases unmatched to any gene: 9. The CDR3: CASSPDRRMGEKLFF. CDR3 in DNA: TGTGCCAGCTCACCGGACAGGCGGATGGGCGAAAAACTGTTTTTT.

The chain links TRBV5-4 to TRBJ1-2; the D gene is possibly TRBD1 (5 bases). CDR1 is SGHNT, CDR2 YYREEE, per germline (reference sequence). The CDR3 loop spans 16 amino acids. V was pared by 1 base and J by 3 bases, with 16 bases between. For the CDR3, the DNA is TGTGCCAGCAGCTTGACTTCGGGTGGGGCGGACTATGGCTACACCTTC. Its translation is CASSLTSGGADYGYTF. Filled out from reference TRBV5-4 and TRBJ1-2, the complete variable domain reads ETGVTQSPTHLIKTRGQQVTLRCSSQSGHNTVSWYQQALGQGPQFIFQYYREEENGRGNFPPRFSGLQFPNYSSELNVNALELDDSALYLCASSLTSGGADYGYTFGSGTRLTVV.

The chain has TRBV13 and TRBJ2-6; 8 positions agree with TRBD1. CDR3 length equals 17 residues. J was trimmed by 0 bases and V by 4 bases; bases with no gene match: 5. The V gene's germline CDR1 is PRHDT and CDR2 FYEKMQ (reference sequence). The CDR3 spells CASSWRTGRSGANVLTF. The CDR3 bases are TGTGCCAGCAGCTGGCGGACAGGGCGCTCTGGGGCCAACGTCCTGACTTTC.

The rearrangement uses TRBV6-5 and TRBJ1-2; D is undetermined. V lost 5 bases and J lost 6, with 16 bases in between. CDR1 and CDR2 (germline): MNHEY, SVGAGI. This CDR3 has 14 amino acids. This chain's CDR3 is CASSDRWSVDGYTF. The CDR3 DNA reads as TGTGCCAGCAGTGACCGGTGGAGTGTGGATGGCTACACCTTC.

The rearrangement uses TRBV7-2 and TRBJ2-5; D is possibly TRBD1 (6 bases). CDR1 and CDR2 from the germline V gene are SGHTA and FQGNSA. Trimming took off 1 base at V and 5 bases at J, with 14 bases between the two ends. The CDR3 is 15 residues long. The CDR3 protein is CASSLGGQRRETQYF. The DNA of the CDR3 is TGTGCCAGCAGCTTAGGCGGACAGAGACGTGAGACCCAGTACTTC.

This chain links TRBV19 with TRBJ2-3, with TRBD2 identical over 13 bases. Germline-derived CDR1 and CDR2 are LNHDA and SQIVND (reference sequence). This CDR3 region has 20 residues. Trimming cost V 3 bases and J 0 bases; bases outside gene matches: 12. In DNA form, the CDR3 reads TGTGCCAGTAGTATGGCGGGACTAGCGGGGAGAAGTGCTAGCACAGATACGCAGTATTTT. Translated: CASSMAGLAGRSASTDTQYF.

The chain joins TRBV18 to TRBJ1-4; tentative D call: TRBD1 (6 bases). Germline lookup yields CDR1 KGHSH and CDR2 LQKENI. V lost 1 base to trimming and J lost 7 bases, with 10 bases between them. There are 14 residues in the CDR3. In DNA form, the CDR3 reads TGTGCCAGCTCACCACTACAGGGTAGTGAAAAACTGTTTTTT. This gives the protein CASSPLQGSEKLFF.

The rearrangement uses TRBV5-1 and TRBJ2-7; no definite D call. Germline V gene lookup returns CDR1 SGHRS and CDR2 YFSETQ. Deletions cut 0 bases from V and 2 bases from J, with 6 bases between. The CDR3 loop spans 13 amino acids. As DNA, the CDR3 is TGCGCCAGCAGCTTGGCTGTAACCTACGAGCAGTACTTC. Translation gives CASSLAVTYEQYF.

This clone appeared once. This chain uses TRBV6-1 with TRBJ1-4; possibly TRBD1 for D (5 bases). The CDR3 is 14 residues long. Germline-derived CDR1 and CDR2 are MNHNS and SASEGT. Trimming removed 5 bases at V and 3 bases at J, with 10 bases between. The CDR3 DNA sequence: TGTGCCAGCAGTCTGACAGTTCCTAATGAAAAACTGTTTTTT. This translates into CASSLTVPNEKLFF.

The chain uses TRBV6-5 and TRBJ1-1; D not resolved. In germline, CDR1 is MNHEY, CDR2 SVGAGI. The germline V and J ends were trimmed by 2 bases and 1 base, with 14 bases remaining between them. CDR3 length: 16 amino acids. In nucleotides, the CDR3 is TGTGCCAGCAGTTACCAGGCACAGAGAGGGAACACTGAAGCTTTCTTT. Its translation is CASSYQAQRGNTEAFF.